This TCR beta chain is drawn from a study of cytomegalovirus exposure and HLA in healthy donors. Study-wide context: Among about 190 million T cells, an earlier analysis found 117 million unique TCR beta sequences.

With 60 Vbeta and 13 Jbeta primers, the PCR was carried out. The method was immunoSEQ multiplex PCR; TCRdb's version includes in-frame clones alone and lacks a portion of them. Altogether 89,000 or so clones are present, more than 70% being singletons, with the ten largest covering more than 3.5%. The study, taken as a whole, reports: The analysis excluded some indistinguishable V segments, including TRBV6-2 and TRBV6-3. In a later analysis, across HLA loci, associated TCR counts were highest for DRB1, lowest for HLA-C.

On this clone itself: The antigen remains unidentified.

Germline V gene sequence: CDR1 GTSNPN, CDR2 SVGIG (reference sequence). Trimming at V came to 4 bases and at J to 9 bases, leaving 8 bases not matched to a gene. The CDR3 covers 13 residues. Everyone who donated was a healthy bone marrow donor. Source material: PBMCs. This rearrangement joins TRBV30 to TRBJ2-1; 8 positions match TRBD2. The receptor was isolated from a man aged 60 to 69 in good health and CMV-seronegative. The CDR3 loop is CAWTGIAGSEQFF. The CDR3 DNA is TGTGCCTGGACCGGAATAGCGGGGTCTGAGCAGTTCTTC.